Presented here are 18 T cell receptor beta chains from one specimen sequenced in a study of identical twins. TCRdb reanalysed the 5' RACE reads using MiXCR and keeps one entry per CDR3 protein. In the table there are roughly 230,000 distinct CDR3 sequences, about 8.5% of which are singletons. The same sample was also studied in work on yellow fever vaccine responses in identical twins.

Sequenced: CD8+ T cells sorted from blood. The source of these receptors is a woman younger than 30 in good health.

The gene calls are TRBV4-2 and TRBJ2-7, with D perhaps TRBD2 (5 bases). CDR1 is LGHNA and CDR2 is YNFKEQ in the germline V gene. The length of the CDR3 is 12 residues. The ends were cut back, 6 bases at V and 4 bases at J, with 10 bases in the middle. This CDR3 is CASSVRGYEQYF. As DNA, the CDR3 is TGTGCCAGCAGTGTCCGCGGGTACGAGCAGTACTTC.

The chain is built from TRBV20-1 and TRBJ2-1; D might be TRBD2 (7 bases). CDR3 length: 17 residues. The ends were cut back, 5 bases at V and 5 bases at J, with 25 bases in the middle. Germline V CDR1 and CDR2: DFQATT, SNEGSKA (reference sequence). CDR3 loop: CSACPPGGPYFNNEQFF. The CDR3 nucleotides read TGCAGTGCTTGCCCCCCCGGGGGGCCATACTTCAACAATGAGCAGTTCTTC.

This CDR3 reads CSASPEKLETQYF. As DNA, the CDR3 is TGCAGTGCTAGTCCCGAAAAGCTCGAGACCCAGTACTTC. This sequence joins TRBV20-1 and TRBJ2-5; D gene uncertain. Germline CDR1 and CDR2: DFQATT and SNEGSKA (reference sequence). V lost 3 bases, J lost 5 bases, and 13 bases lay in between. CDR3 size: 13 residues.

As concerns this clonotype: The junction and the germline gene differ at one end; a read error may be behind it. The chain is built from TRBV5-5 and TRBJ1-4; D unclear. Per germline, CDR1 SGHKS and CDR2 YYEKEE (reference sequence). The CDR3 sequence is 14 residues long. This CDR3 reads CARSSGRPNEKLFF. The CDR3 DNA reads as TGTGCCAGGAGCTCCGGGAGGCCTAATGAAAAACTGTTTTTT.

This clonotype was observed a handful of times. The chain combines TRBV6-1 with TRBJ2-5, with a tentative D call TRBD1 (6 bases). CDR1 is MNHNS and CDR2 is SASEGT in the germline V gene. The CDR3 extends over 13 amino acids. Written as DNA, the CDR3 is TGTGAGGTAGGACAGCCGACGCAAGAGACCCAGTACTTC. This gives the protein CEVGQPTQETQYF.

The V gene is TRBV2, the J gene TRBJ2-7; D tentatively reads TRBD1 or TRBD2 (5 bases each). V gave up 2 bases and J gave up 6 bases, with 20 bases separating them. Germline CDR1 is SNHLY and CDR2 is FYNNEI. The CDR3 runs 16 residues. The DNA of the CDR3 is TGTGCCAGCAGTGAATCGGGGCCTACACCAAGGAGCGAGCAGTACTTC. It is translated as CASSESGPTPRSEQYF.

This clonotype was picked up a small number of times. This chain links TRBV6-1 with TRBJ2-3; D possibly corresponds to TRBD2 (5 bases). In germline, CDR1 is MNHNS, CDR2 SASEGT. The V end lost 5 bases, the J end lost 0 bases, and 12 bases lay between the germline ends. The CDR3 is made up of 15 amino acids. CDR3 bases: TGTGCCAGCAGTACCACTAGTTTTAGCACAGATACGCAGTATTTT. Its protein product is CASSTTSFSTDTQYF.

This clonotype has a count of ten or more. The V gene is TRBV29-1, the J gene TRBJ1-2, with unresolved D. CDR1 is SQVTM and CDR2 is ANQGSEA in the germline V gene. Trimming cost V 4 bases and J 7 bases, with 10 bases left between them. This CDR3 comprises 11 residues. The CDR3 coding sequence is TGCAGCGTTGGCGAAGGACCTGGCTACACCTTC. This sequence encodes CSVGEGPGYTF.

At least ten counts were recorded for this clonotype. V gene TRBV9 combines with J gene TRBJ2-7; no firm D call. CDR1 is SGDLS, CDR2 YYNGEE, per germline. The V and J ends lost 0 bases and 2 bases respectively, with 9 bases between them. The CDR3 extends over 14 amino acids. CDR3 sequence reads: CASSVDLSPYEQYF. The CDR3 DNA sequence: TGTGCCAGCAGCGTAGATCTCAGCCCCTACGAGCAGTACTTC.

This clonotype turned up a few times. The rearrangement links TRBV9 to TRBJ2-2; D remains ambiguous. The germline gives CDR1 SGDLS, CDR2 YYNGEE. The ends were cut back, 0 bases at V and 9 bases at J, with 15 bases in the middle. The length of the CDR3 is 15 residues. The CDR3: CASSVDQSLVRELFF. The CDR3 region has the DNA TGTGCCAGCAGCGTAGACCAGTCCCTCGTTAGGGAGCTGTTTTTT.

DNA for the CDR3: TGTGCCACCAGTGACCCTGGGACTAGCGGTAACTACGAGCAGTACTTC. It specifies CATSDPGTSGNYEQYF. The V gene is TRBV24-1, the J gene TRBJ2-7, with 11 positions matching TRBD2. The CDR3 extends over 16 amino acids. With V trimmed by 4 bases and J by 3 bases, 7 bases remained unmatched. Looked up from germline, CDR1 is KGHDR and CDR2 is SFDVKD.

J is TRBJ2-5 and V is TRBV25-1; D gene ambiguous. The CDR3 length is 14 residues. Germline CDR1 is MGHDK and CDR2 is SYGVNS. V was cut by 1 base and J by 1 base, with 7 bases left in between. Here the CDR3 reads CASSEFRTQETQYF. The DNA for the CDR3 is TGTGCCAGCAGTGAATTCCGGACCCAAGAGACCCAGTACTTC.

This clonotype was recorded many times. The chain combines TRBV15 with TRBJ2-7; 12 positions agree with TRBD2. Germline V gene data show CDR1 as LNHNV and CDR2 as YYDKDF (reference sequence). The CDR3 runs to 18 residues. With V trimmed by 1 base and J by 1 base, 8 bases remained unmatched. The CDR3 bases are TGTGCCACCAGCAGAGTGGGGACTAGCGGGCGAATTTCCTACGAGCAGTACTTC. This encodes CATSRVGTSGRISYEQYF.

This clonotype turned up a few times. The V and J genes are TRBV5-1 and TRBJ2-1; TRBD1 aligns across 9 bases. V was pared by 4 bases and J by 12 bases, with 5 bases of the junction left unmatched. CDR1 and CDR2 from the germline V gene are SGHRS and YFSETQ. This CDR3 contains 12 residues. In nucleotides, the CDR3 is TGCGCCAGCAGCCCACCGGACAGGGGGCAGTTCTTC. This translates into CASSPPDRGQFF. The whole variable domain, remainder taken from reference TRBV5-1 and TRBJ2-1, is KAGVTQTPRYLIKTRGQQVTLSCSPISGHRSVSWYQQTPGQGLQFLFEYFSETQRNKGNFPGRFSGRQFSNSRSEMNVSTLELGDSALYLCASSPPDRGQFFGPGTRLTVL.

The J gene is TRBJ2-3, the V gene TRBV6-1, with a possible D match to TRBD2 (5 bases). The CDR3 extends over 14 amino acids. V lost 8 bases and J 2 bases, leaving 14 bases between the germline ends. Germline V gene lookup returns CDR1 MNHNS and CDR2 SASEGT. This CDR3 is CASGSPSPTDTQYF. As DNA, the CDR3 is TGTGCCAGCGGATCGCCTAGCCCCACAGATACGCAGTATTTT.

This clonotype occurred a few times. The chain uses TRBV27 and TRBJ2-7, with TRBD2 matching 7 bases. This CDR3 spans 12 amino acids. Looked up from germline, CDR1 is MNHEY and CDR2 is SMNVEV (reference sequence). Trimming at V came to 5 bases and at J to 3 bases, leaving 1 base not matched to a gene. The CDR3 sequence: CASSGLGYEQYF. The CDR3 nucleotides are TGTGCCAGCAGTGGACTAGGCTACGAGCAGTACTTC.

This clonotype was seen a handful of times. This rearrangement joins TRBV4-1 to TRBJ2-7; 14 bases are a match to TRBD2. The CDR3 runs 20 residues. In germline, CDR1 is MGHRA, CDR2 YSYEKL. V lost 3 bases, J lost 2 bases, and 15 bases stayed unmatched. As DNA, the CDR3 is TGCGCCAGCAGCCAGGGCCGACTAGCGGGAGGGAGGCACCTACCCTACGAGCAGTACTTC. Amino acids: CASSQGRLAGGRHLPYEQYF.

Only a few counts were recorded for this clonotype. The chain joins TRBV5-5 to TRBJ2-1; TRBD2 is a possible D gene (5 bases). This CDR3 has 13 residues. Trimming removed 2 bases at V and 6 bases at J, with 9 bases between. CDR1 is SGHKS, CDR2 YYEKEE, per germline (reference sequence). DNA for the CDR3: TGTGCCAGCAGCTTAGCGGATCTCAATGAGCAGTTCTTC. Translated, it gives CASSLADLNEQFF. Filled out from reference TRBV5-5 and TRBJ2-1, the complete variable domain reads DAGVTQSPTHLIKTRGQQVTLRCSPISGHKSVSWYQQVLGQGPQFIFQYYEKEERGRGNFPDRFSARQFPNYSSELNVNALLLGDSALYLCASSLADLNEQFFGPGTRLTVL.